This TCR beta chain was recorded in a study of T cells after yellow fever vaccination. TCRdb recomputed calls from the 5' RACE reads with MiXCR, one row per CDR3 protein. The sample has 300,000 to 400,000 distinct CDR3 sequences, approximately 9% seen once. This clonotype was observed a handful of times. No antigen is known for it. V dropped 4 bases and J dropped 4 bases, with 14 bases sitting between them. Germline CDR1 is SGHAT and CDR2 is FQDESV (reference sequence). This CDR3 contains 15 residues. Points from the study as a whole: Highly abundant clonotypes carried over from the bulk population could end up in FACS-sorted repertoires as contaminants. The study found a weaker secondary response that peaked faster, day 5 versus 15. Subsequent booster samples again held most clones from primary vaccination (96% CD4, about 90% CD8). Shared CD4/CD8 clonotypes were a small share, likely from convergent recombination.

The chain links TRBV11-1 to TRBJ2-1; D tentatively reads TRBD1 or TRBD2 (6 bases each). Sequencing was performed on PBMCs, taken on the day of the first yellow fever vaccination. This sequence was found in a man aged 18 to 30 who received the YFV17D yellow fever vaccine. CDR3 coding DNA: TGTGCCAGCAGCTCTAGTCGGGGGCCGTACAATGAGCAGTTCTTC. This gives the protein CASSSSRGPYNEQFF. The whole variable domain, remainder taken from reference TRBV11-1 and TRBJ2-1, is EAEVAQSPRYKITEKSQAVAFWCDPISGHATLYWYRQILGQGPELLVQFQDESVVDDSQLPKDRFSAERLKGVDSTLKIQPAELGDSAMYLCASSSSRGPYNEQFFGPGTRLTVL.